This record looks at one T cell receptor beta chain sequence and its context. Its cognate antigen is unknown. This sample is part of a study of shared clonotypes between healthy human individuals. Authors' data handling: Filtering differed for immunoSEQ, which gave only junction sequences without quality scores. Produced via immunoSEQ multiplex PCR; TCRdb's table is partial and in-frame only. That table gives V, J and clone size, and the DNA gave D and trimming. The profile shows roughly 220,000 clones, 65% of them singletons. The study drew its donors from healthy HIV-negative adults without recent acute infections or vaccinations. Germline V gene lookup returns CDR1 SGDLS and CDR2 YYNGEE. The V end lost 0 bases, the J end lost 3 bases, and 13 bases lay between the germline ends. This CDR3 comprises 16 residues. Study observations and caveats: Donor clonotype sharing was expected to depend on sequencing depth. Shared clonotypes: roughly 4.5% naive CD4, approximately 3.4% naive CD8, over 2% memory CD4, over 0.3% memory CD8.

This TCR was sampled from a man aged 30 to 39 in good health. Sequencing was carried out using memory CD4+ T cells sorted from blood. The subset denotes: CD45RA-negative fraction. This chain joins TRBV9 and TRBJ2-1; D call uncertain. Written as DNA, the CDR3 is TGTGCCAGCAGCGTAGTGGGCTCGCTTTTCTACAATGAGCAGTTCTTC. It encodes CASSVVGSLFYNEQFF.